Sequencing of this TCR beta chain was carried out in a study of a mutant IDH1 vaccine in newly diagnosed glioma. Study summary: Vaccine dosing followed radiotherapy by 4-6 weeks, or accompanied temozolomide cycles. It was at week 35 that visit V12 occurred, and at week 47 that visit V13 did. Study outcomes and limitations: With respect to changes in top peripheral T cell clonotypes, pseudoprogression seemed unrelated.

Assay: immunoSEQ multiplex PCR; the TCRdb copy retains only in-frame clones and omits some. The sample contains around 100,000 clones, roughly 90% of which appear only once. From germline, CDR1 is SEHNR and CDR2 FQNEAQ (reference sequence). CDR3 length equals 14 residues. Trimming stripped 5 bases from V and 1 base from J, with 11 bases between. Regarding this clone: No antigen is known for it.

The sample's time point: week 47, end of study. Topical imiquimod was applied with each vaccine dose, which held 300 ug of mutant IDH1 20-mer peptide. New WHO grade 3 or 4 IDH1-mutant, ATRX-lost astrocytomas were present in all donors. The specimen comprised PBMCs, sampled from a glioma patient whose treatment included an IDH1 peptide vaccine. The origin of this receptor is a woman aged 50 to 60 with glioma. V is TRBV7-9 and J is TRBJ1-2; D gene uncertain. The CDR3 region has the DNA TGTGCCAGCAGCGACCGTGGGGTTAACTATGGCTACACCTTC. Its translation is CASSDRGVNYGYTF.